This T cell receptor beta chain originates from a study of blood T cells in healthy people across ages. Study observations and caveats: From one million sequenced T cells, diversity estimates were lower bounds.

The length of the CDR3 is 15 residues. Germline CDR1 and CDR2: MDHEN and SYDVKM. The J segment lost 2 bases and the V segment lost 4 bases, leaving 3 bases of the junction unmatched. With respect to this clonotype: Its matching antigen is unknown.

A J-beta primer mix and a sample-barcoded 5' primer were used in a second PCR of roughly 6 to 12 cycles. TCRdb reprocessed the 5' RACE reads via MiXCR and lists one record per CDR3 protein. Among about 630,000 distinct CDR3 sequences listed, around 21% were seen once. The sample taken for sequencing was blood. The clonotype was recovered from a man aged 65 to 85 in good health. V and J are TRBV28 and TRBJ2-5; 11 bases map to TRBD2. The CDR3 DNA is TGTGCCAGCAGTTGGCTAGCGGGAGGACAAGAGACCCAGTACTTC. Its protein product is CASSWLAGGQETQYF.